This TCR beta chain was recorded in a study of OX40 agonist ivuxolimab in advanced cancers. The assay was immunoSEQ multiplex PCR, and TCRdb's table has in-frame clones only and misses some. The table lists about 26,000 clones, 85% to 90% of them singletons, with approximately 19% in the top ten. This TCR was recovered from an adult with an advanced solid tumor such as melanoma, head and neck, liver or kidney cancer. This specimen consisted of CD4+ or CD8+ T cells sorted from blood, obtained in a trial of the OX40 agonist ivuxolimab.

DNA for the CDR3: TGTGCCAGCAGAAGGGGACAGGGGTACAACATTCAGTACTTC. Translating gives CASRRGQGYNIQYF. The chain combines TRBV6-4 with TRBJ2-4; 10 bases match TRBD1. The CDR3 has 14 amino acids. The V and J ends lost 6 bases and 7 bases, in that order; junction bases with no gene match: 6. Germline assignment: CDR1 MRHNA and CDR2 SNTAGT.